Below, 8 T cell receptor beta chains from the same sample are listed, as sequenced in a study of CXCR3-negative and CXCR3-positive naive CD8 T cells. General study points: A higher hydrophobicity marked the TRB CDR3s of CXCR3-positive naive cells versus CXCR3-negative naive cells.

These receptors have no known antigen. TRB cDNA was prepared as libraries by UMI-labeled 5' RACE. Using the 5' RACE reads, TCRdb records one entry per CDR3 protein without DNA. This table holds approximately 59,000 distinct CDR3 sequences. The sample consisted of naive CXCR3+ CD8+ T cells from blood. Subset given: CD45RO-CCR7+CD27+CD95- naive CD8+ T cells expressing CXCR3 (TNR3+). These receptors were taken from a human donor in good health. Some clones in this sample may be carry-over from other donors' samples.

The rearrangement uses TRBV21-1 and TRBJ2-2; TCRdb gives TRBD1 as the D gene, but with no DNA this cannot be confirmed. TRBV21-1 is described as a pseudogene. This CDR3 comprises 15 residues. The CDR3 is CASSKDRGNTGELFF.

The chain recombines TRBV2 with TRBJ1-1. The CDR3 is made up of 16 amino acids. From germline, CDR1 is SNHLY and CDR2 FYNNEI. The CDR3 spells CASSEAGGGQRDEAFF.

The chain is built from TRBV15 and TRBJ2-5; with no DNA, the TCRdb D assignment of TRBD1 cannot be verified. This CDR3 has 14 residues. Germline V CDR1 and CDR2: LNHNV, YYDKDF (reference sequence). CDR3 sequence reads: CATSIRGGEETQYF. Full variable domain (remainder filled in from reference TRBV15 and TRBJ2-5): DAMVIQNPRYQVTQFGKPVTLSCSQTLNHNVMYWYQQKSSQAPKLLFHYYDKDFNNEADTPDNFQSRRPNTSFCFLDIRSPGLGDTAMYLCATSIRGGEETQYFGPGTRLLVL.

J is TRBJ2-6 and V is TRBV10-3; the D gene TCRdb calls, TRBD1, cannot be checked with no DNA. This CDR3 contains 15 residues. From germline, CDR1 is ENHRY and CDR2 SYGVKD. CDR3 sequence reads: CALNRGGSGANVLTF.

The chain has TRBV29-1 and TRBJ1-1; TCRdb lists TRBD1, though no DNA is available to test this call. This CDR3 contains 15 residues. CDR1 is SQVTM and CDR2 is ANQGSEA in the germline V gene. The CDR3 protein is CSVKGTDLMNTEAFF.

The chain joins TRBV7-9 to TRBJ2-7; lacking DNA, the TRBD1 call made by TCRdb goes unchecked. The CDR3 totals 13 residues. Germline CDR1 is SEHNR and CDR2 is FQNEAQ (reference sequence). The CDR3: CASSSGQTYEQYF.

The chain combines TRBV5-1 with TRBJ1-1. This CDR3 has 15 residues. CDR1 SGHRS and CDR2 YFSETQ come from the germline V gene. The CDR3 protein is CASSLDGPATIEAFF.

The genes are TRBV20-1 and TRBJ1-2. From germline, CDR1 is DFQATT and CDR2 SNEGSKA (reference sequence). The CDR3 length is 16 residues. The CDR3 spells CSARDRAHYWDYGYTF.